This T cell receptor (beta chain) was profiled in a study of control samples from healthy donors and cancer patients. The CDR3 is 14 residues long. The J segment lost 8 bases and the V segment lost 6 bases, leaving 8 bases of the junction unmatched. CDR1 and CDR2 from the germline V gene are MRHNA and SNTAGT. Here immunoSEQ multiplex PCR was the method, and the copy in TCRdb shows in-frame clones only, minus some. This table holds approximately 160,000 clones, 90% to 95% found once. The sample consisted of blood. This sequence joins TRBV6-4 and TRBJ2-1, with 9 bases lining up with TRBD1. This receptor was obtained from a woman in her 30s in good health. CDR3 protein: CASSPGQGRDEQFF. The CDR3 DNA is TGTGCCAGCAGCCCGGGACAGGGCAGAGATGAGCAGTTCTTC.